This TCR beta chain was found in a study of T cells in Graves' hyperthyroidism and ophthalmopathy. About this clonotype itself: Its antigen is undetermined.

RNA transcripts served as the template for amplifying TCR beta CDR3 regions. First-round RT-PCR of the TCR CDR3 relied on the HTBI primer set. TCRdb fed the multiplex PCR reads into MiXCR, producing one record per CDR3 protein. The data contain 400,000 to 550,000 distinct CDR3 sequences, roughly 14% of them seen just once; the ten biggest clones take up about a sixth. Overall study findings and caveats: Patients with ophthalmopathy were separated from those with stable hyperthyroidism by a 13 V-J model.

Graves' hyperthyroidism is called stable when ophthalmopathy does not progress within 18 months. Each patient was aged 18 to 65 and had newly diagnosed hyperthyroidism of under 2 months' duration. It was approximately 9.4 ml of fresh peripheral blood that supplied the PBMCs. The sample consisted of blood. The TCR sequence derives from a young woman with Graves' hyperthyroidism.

CDR3 nucleotide sequence: TGTGCCAGCAGGCCCGGGACGGATAACACCATATATTTT. Its translation is CASRPGTDNTIYF. The chain links TRBV12-3 or TRBV12-4 to TRBJ1-3, with D possibly matching TRBD1 (5 bases). The CDR3 loop spans 13 amino acids. V was cut by 6 bases and J by 7 bases, with 13 bases left in between.